Each of the 27 T cell receptor beta chains below was sequenced from the same sample in a study of monozygotic twins with inflammatory bowel disease. No DNA is given; TCRdb re-called the 5' RACE reads and lists each CDR3 protein once. The sample holds just over 300,000 distinct CDR3 sequences. Sequencing was performed on blood. The receptor source for this set is a human donor with ulcerative colitis or Crohn's disease, or a healthy co-twin of an affected twin (not recorded which).

This rearrangement joins TRBV5-4 to TRBJ2-7; lacking DNA, the TRBD2 call made by TCRdb goes unchecked. CDR1 SGHNT and CDR2 YYREEE come from the germline V gene (reference sequence). The CDR3 contains 15 residues. The CDR3 loop reads CASSLGLAGSSEQYF.

This chain links TRBV7-2 with TRBJ2-1; the TCRdb D gene call, TRBD2, has no DNA to confirm it. The CDR3 is made up of 15 amino acids. Germline V gene lookup returns CDR1 SGHTA and CDR2 FQGNSA. This CDR3 reads CASSLAGGGASEQFF.

This chain connects TRBV20-1 to TRBJ1-3. This CDR3 spans 14 amino acids. Germline values: CDR1 DFQATT, CDR2 SNEGSKA (reference sequence). The CDR3: CSARDRSSGNTIYF.

The chain carries TRBV5-6 and TRBJ2-1; TCRdb returns TRBD1, unconfirmable since there is no DNA. Per the germline V gene, CDR1 is SGHDT and CDR2 is YYEEEE. CDR3 length: 15 residues. The CDR3 here is CASSEGRQSYNEQFF.

The rearrangement joins TRBV29-1 to TRBJ2-7. The CDR3 is 13 residues long. Germline-derived CDR1 and CDR2 are SQVTM and ANQGSEA. The CDR3 protein is CSVEDPSKGEQYF.

The CDR3 sequence: CASRASGGPPRYF. This chain links TRBV6-5 with TRBJ2-3; TCRdb's assignment of TRBD2 cannot be checked, as there is no DNA. CDR1 and CDR2 (germline): MNHEY, SVGAGI. CDR3 length: 13 amino acids.

The J gene is TRBJ2-4, the V gene TRBV11-2; no DNA is available, so the TRBD1 call from TCRdb remains unchecked. This CDR3 spans 18 amino acids. CDR1 and CDR2 (germline): SGHAT, FQNNGV. This CDR3 is CASSFRGRGLLAKNIQYF.

The chain combines TRBV6-2 or TRBV6-3 with TRBJ2-1; there is no DNA to check the TCRdb D call of TRBD2. Germline V lookup: CDR1 MNHEY, CDR2 SVGEGT. The CDR3 has 17 amino acids. CDR3 protein: CASQLYLTSGTWNEQFF.

The chain combines TRBV29-1 with TRBJ2-1; TCRdb names TRBD2, which stays unverified in the absence of DNA. Germline lookup yields CDR1 SQVTM and CDR2 ANQGSEA. This CDR3 is built from 11 residues. CDR3 region: CSSHSGNEQFF.

The chain combines TRBV6-1 with TRBJ2-5; as DNA is missing, the TRBD2 call by TCRdb cannot be tested. There are 14 residues in the CDR3. CDR1 and CDR2 (germline): MNHNS, SASEGT. CDR3 residues: CASSLGTARETQYF.

The chain links TRBV29-1 to TRBJ2-2; TCRdb selects TRBD1, and the lack of DNA leaves this call unchecked. Germline CDR1 SQVTM, CDR2 ANQGSEA. The CDR3 loop spans 14 amino acids. Here the CDR3 reads CSAEGTAGAGELFF.

The gene calls are TRBV12-3 or TRBV12-4 and TRBJ1-1. The CDR3 length is 15 residues. The CDR3 loop is CASSRRQGGNTEAFF.

CDR3 amino acids: CASKSWEGYGYTF. This chain links TRBV12-3 or TRBV12-4 with TRBJ1-2. The CDR3 has 13 residues.

The rearrangement joins TRBV4-3 to TRBJ1-2; the D call from TCRdb, TRBD1, cannot be confirmed without DNA. CDR1 LGHNA and CDR2 YSLEER come from the germline V gene. This CDR3 is 13 amino acids long. The CDR3 reads CASSQTTNRVDTF.

The rearrangement uses TRBV6-2 or TRBV6-3 and TRBJ2-1; TCRdb's D call of TRBD2 is untestable without DNA. Germline V gives CDR1 MNHEY, CDR2 SVGEGT. The CDR3 totals 15 residues. The CDR3 loop reads CASHGPGLEMNEQFF.

The chain recombines TRBV12-3 or TRBV12-4 with TRBJ2-5. The CDR3 extends over 13 amino acids. The CDR3 is CASSSGGRETQYF.

V gene TRBV7-2 combines with J gene TRBJ1-5. Germline V gene sequence: CDR1 SGHTA, CDR2 FQGNSA. This CDR3 has 14 amino acids. The CDR3 spells CASSLAPGIQPQHF. The full variable domain, its missing parts supplied by reference TRBV7-2 and TRBJ1-5, is GAGVSQSPSNKVTEKGKDVELRCDPISGHTALYWYRQSLGQGLEFLIYFQGNSAPDKSGLPSDRFSAERTGGSVSTLTIQRTQQEDSAVYLCASSLAPGIQPQHFGDGTRLSIL.

V usage is TRBV6-1 and J usage is TRBJ2-3; the D call from TCRdb, TRBD2, cannot be confirmed without DNA. The germline CDR1 and CDR2 sequences are MNHNS and SASEGT. The CDR3 is 15 amino acids. The CDR3 loop reads CASSAGTTGGDTQYF.

The chain links TRBV6-2 or TRBV6-3 to TRBJ2-2. Germline values: CDR1 MNHEY, CDR2 SVGEGT. The CDR3 is 11 residues long. The CDR3 here is CASRISGELFF.

The chain is built from TRBV7-7 and TRBJ2-2; as DNA is missing, the TRBD1 call by TCRdb cannot be tested. CDR1 and CDR2 from the germline V gene are SSHAT and FNYEAQ (reference sequence). This CDR3 is 16 amino acids long. CDR3 protein: CASSLGTGGDTGELFF.

The rearrangement links TRBV11-3 to TRBJ2-3; without DNA, the TCRdb call of TRBD2 cannot be checked. In germline, CDR1 is SGHNT, CDR2 YENEEA. The CDR3 has 16 amino acids. CDR3 loop: CASSLGERESPDTQYF.

CDR3 region: CASSSTLAAYNEQFF. V gene TRBV5-1 combines with J gene TRBJ2-1; the TRBD2 assignment by TCRdb is unverifiable without DNA. The CDR3 extends over 15 amino acids. In germline, CDR1 is SGHRS, CDR2 YFSETQ.

This sequence joins TRBV5-1 and TRBJ2-2; TCRdb returns TRBD2, unconfirmable since there is no DNA. In germline, CDR1 is SGHRS, CDR2 YFSETQ. This CDR3 is 18 amino acids long. The CDR3 loop reads CASSPGGRASHRTGELFF.

The genes are TRBV12-3 or TRBV12-4 and TRBJ2-1. The CDR3 covers 15 residues. CDR3 region: CASSPISTHYNEQFF.

This rearrangement joins TRBV18 to TRBJ2-3. Germline V gene sequence: CDR1 KGHSH, CDR2 LQKENI. The CDR3 loop spans 14 amino acids. The CDR3 loop reads CASSPFDRTDTQYF.

The chain couples TRBV20-1 to TRBJ1-5; TCRdb outputs TRBD1, but without DNA this stays unchecked. Germline values: CDR1 DFQATT, CDR2 SNEGSKA (reference sequence). The CDR3 is 14 amino acids. This CDR3 reads CSASVWGRNQPQHF.

CDR3 region: CASSHHGSTDTQYF. The chain carries TRBV23-1 and TRBJ2-3. TRBV23-1 is noted as an ORF with a role that remains uncertain. The CDR3 spans 14 residues.